This is a list of T cell receptor beta chains from one sample in a study of CD8 T cells in Susac syndrome. TCRdb analysed the immunoSEQ multiplex PCR reads with MiXCR anew, one entry per CDR3 protein. The sample has some 260,000 distinct CDR3 sequences, roughly 84% seen once. The sample taken for sequencing was CD8+ T cells from PBMCs. These receptors all come from a human donor with multiple sclerosis. The CDR3 runs from the conserved cysteine through the conserved F or W. D genes are given only for firm matches. A row's size may be missing; if present it is once, few, many or a size class.

j_call: TRBJ2-5
v_call: TRBV7-9
d_call: NA
clone_size: NA
cdr3_aa: CASSPALASMKETQYF
cdr3_nt: TGTGCCAGCAGCCCTGCACTAGCCTCTATGAAAGAGACCCAGTACTTC

j_call: TRBJ1-1
v_call: TRBV7-2
d_call: NA
clone_size: NA
cdr3_aa: CASSFPSTLRQAFF
cdr3_nt: TGTGCCAGCAGCTTCCCCAGTACCCTACGTCAAGCTTTCTTT

j_call: TRBJ1-2
v_call: TRBV7-9
d_call: NA
clone_size: once
cdr3_aa: CASSLTRGDYGYTF
cdr3_nt: TGTGCCAGCAGCTTAACCAGGGGAGACTATGGCTACACCTTC

j_call: TRBJ1-2
v_call: TRBV9
d_call: TRBD1
clone_size: NA
cdr3_aa: CASSVSGGPNYGYTF
cdr3_nt: TGTGCCAGCAGCGTTTCAGGGGGGCCCAACTATGGCTACACCTTC

j_call: TRBJ1-1
v_call: TRBV19
d_call: NA
clone_size: NA
cdr3_aa: CATGRGGIEAFF
cdr3_nt: TGTGCCACCGGACGCGGGGGAATAGAAGCTTTCTTT

j_call: TRBJ2-4
v_call: TRBV27
d_call: TRBD2
clone_size: NA
cdr3_aa: CASRGSGSMDIQYF
cdr3_nt: TGTGCCAGCAGGGGAAGCGGGAGTATGGACATTCAGTACTTC

j_call: TRBJ2-7
v_call: TRBV28
d_call: TRBD1
clone_size: NA
cdr3_aa: CASSRGQGKAYEQYF
cdr3_nt: TGTGCCAGCAGCAGAGGACAGGGTAAAGCCTACGAGCAGTACTTC

j_call: TRBJ2-1
v_call: TRBV28
d_call: NA
clone_size: NA
cdr3_aa: CASSFANEQFF
cdr3_nt: TGTGCCAGCAGTTTTGCAAATGAGCAGTTCTTC

j_call: TRBJ2-5
v_call: TRBV7-9
d_call: TRBD2
clone_size: NA
cdr3_aa: CASSLMEYRDYKETQYF
cdr3_nt: TGTGCCAGCAGCTTAATGGAGTACCGGGACTACAAAGAGACCCAGTACTTC

j_call: TRBJ1-6
v_call: TRBV21-1
d_call: NA
clone_size: NA
cdr3_aa: CASLFPRVGFPNSPLHF
cdr3_nt: TGTGCCAGCCTCTTTCCTAGAGTAGGCTTTCCTAATTCACCCCTCCACTTT

j_call: TRBJ1-2
v_call: TRBV13
d_call: NA
clone_size: NA
cdr3_aa: CASSLGPKGLNGYTF
cdr3_nt: TGTGCCAGCAGCTTAGGCCCCAAAGGCTTGAATGGCTACACCTTC

j_call: TRBJ2-5
v_call: TRBV5-1
d_call: NA
clone_size: NA
cdr3_aa: CASSLPAEQETQYF
cdr3_nt: TGCGCCAGCAGCCTTCCGGCGGAACAAGAGACCCAGTACTTC

j_call: TRBJ1-1
v_call: TRBV27
d_call: NA
clone_size: few
cdr3_aa: CASSPPVGEAFF
cdr3_nt: TGTGCCAGCAGTCCCCCGGTGGGTGAAGCTTTCTTT

j_call: TRBJ1-2
v_call: TRBV4-1
d_call: TRBD1
clone_size: NA
cdr3_aa: CASSQDRRQGNYGYTF
cdr3_nt: TGCGCCAGCAGCCAAGATCGGAGACAGGGCAACTATGGCTACACCTTC

j_call: TRBJ2-3
v_call: TRBV9
d_call: TRBD2
clone_size: few
cdr3_aa: CASSGDSGTVTDTQYF
cdr3_nt: TGTGCCAGCAGCGGAGATAGCGGGACGGTCACAGATACGCAGTATTTT

j_call: TRBJ2-2
v_call: TRBV5-4
d_call: TRBD2
clone_size: NA
cdr3_aa: CASSFHSGLALEEDTGELFF
cdr3_nt: TGTGCCAGCAGCTTTCATTCGGGACTAGCGCTCGAAGAGGACACCGGGGAGCTGTTTTTT

j_call: TRBJ2-7
v_call: TRBV5-1
d_call: NA
clone_size: NA
cdr3_aa: CASNLGDYEQYF
cdr3_nt: TGCGCCAGCAATTTGGGCGACTACGAGCAGTACTTC

j_call: TRBJ1-1
v_call: TRBV30
d_call: NA
clone_size: NA
cdr3_aa: CAWTGGINTEAFF
cdr3_nt: TGTGCCTGGACCGGGGGAATAAACACTGAAGCTTTCTTT

j_call: TRBJ2-2
v_call: TRBV6-4
d_call: TRBD2
clone_size: NA
cdr3_aa: CASKAGVKTGELFF
cdr3_nt: TGTGCCAGCAAAGCGGGAGTGAAAACCGGGGAGCTGTTTTTT

j_call: TRBJ2-7
v_call: TRBV13
d_call: NA
clone_size: NA
cdr3_aa: CASQSRSRAYEQYF
cdr3_nt: TGTGCCAGCCAAAGTCGTTCCCGAGCCTACGAGCAGTACTTC

j_call: TRBJ1-1
v_call: TRBV4-1
d_call: NA
clone_size: NA
cdr3_aa: CASSQDENSENTEAFF
cdr3_nt: TGCGCCAGCAGCCAGGACGAGAATTCCGAGAACACTGAAGCTTTCTTT

j_call: TRBJ2-1
v_call: TRBV27
d_call: TRBD2
clone_size: NA
cdr3_aa: CASTRAGVINEQFF
cdr3_nt: TGTGCCAGCACCCGAGCGGGAGTTATCAATGAGCAGTTCTTC